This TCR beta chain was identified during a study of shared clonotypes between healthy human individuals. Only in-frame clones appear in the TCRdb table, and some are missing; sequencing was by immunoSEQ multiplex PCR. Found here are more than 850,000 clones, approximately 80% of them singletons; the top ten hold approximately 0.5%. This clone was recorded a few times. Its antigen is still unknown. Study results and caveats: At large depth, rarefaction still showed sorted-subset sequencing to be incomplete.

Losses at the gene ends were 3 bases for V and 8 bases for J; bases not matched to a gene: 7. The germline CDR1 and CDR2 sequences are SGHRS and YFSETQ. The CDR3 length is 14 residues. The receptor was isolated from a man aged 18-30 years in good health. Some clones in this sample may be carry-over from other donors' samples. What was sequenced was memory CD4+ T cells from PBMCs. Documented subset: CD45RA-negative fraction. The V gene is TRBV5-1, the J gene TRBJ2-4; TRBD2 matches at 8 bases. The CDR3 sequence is CASSSSGSGDIQYF. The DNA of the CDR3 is TGCGCCAGCAGCTCCAGCGGGAGTGGGGACATTCAGTACTTC.